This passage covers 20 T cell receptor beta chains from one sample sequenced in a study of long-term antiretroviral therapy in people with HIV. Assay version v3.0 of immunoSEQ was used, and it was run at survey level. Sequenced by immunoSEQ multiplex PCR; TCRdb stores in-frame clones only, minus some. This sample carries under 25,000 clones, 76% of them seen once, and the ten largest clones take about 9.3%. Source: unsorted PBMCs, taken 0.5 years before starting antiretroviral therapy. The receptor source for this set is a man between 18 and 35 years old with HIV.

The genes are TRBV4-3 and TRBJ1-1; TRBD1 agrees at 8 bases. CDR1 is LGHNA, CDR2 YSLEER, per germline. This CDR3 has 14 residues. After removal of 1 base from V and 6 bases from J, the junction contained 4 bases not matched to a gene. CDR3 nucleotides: TGCGCCAGCAGCCAAGTCCAGGGACAGGCTGAAGCTTTCTTT. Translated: CASSQVQGQAEAFF.

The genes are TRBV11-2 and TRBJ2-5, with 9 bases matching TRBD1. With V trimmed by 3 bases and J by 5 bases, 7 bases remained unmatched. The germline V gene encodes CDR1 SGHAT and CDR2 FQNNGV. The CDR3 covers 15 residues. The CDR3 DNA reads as TGTGCCAGCAGCTTCGAAAACAGGGGGCCTGAGACCCAGTACTTC. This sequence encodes CASSFENRGPETQYF.

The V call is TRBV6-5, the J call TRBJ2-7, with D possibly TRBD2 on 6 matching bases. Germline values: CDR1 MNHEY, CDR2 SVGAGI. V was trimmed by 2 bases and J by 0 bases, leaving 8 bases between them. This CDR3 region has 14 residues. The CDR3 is CASSYAGSSYEQYF. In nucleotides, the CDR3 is TGTGCCAGCAGTTACGCGGGGAGCTCCTACGAGCAGTACTTC.

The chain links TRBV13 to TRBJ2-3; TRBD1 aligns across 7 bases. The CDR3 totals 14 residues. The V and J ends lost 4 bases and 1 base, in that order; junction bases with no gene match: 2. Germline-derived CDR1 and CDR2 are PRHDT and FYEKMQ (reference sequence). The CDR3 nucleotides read TGTGCCAGCAGCTCCGACAGGGGCACAGATACGCAGTATTTT. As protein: CASSSDRGTDTQYF.

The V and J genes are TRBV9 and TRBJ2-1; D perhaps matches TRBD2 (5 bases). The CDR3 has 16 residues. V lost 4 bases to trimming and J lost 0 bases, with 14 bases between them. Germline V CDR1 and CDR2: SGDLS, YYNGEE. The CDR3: CASSPAGGSSYNEQFF. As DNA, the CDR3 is TGTGCCAGCAGCCCCGCGGGCGGAAGCTCCTACAATGAGCAGTTCTTC.

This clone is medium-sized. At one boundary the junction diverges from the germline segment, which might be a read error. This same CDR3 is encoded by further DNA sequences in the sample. CDR3 coding DNA: TGTGCTAGCAGCTTAGCAGCCGGGGAGCTGTTTTTT. Translation gives CASSLAAGELFF. The chain combines TRBV7-7 with TRBJ2-2; no firm D call. Germline V lookup: CDR1 SSHAT, CDR2 FNYEAQ (reference sequence). The CDR3 is 12 amino acids.

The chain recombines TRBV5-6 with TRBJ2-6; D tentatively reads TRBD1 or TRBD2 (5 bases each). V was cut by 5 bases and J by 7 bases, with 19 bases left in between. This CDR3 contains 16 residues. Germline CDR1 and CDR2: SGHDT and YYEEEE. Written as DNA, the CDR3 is TGTGCCAGCAGTTATACCGGGGACCGAGGAGCCAACGTCCTGACTTTC. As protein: CASSYTGDRGANVLTF.

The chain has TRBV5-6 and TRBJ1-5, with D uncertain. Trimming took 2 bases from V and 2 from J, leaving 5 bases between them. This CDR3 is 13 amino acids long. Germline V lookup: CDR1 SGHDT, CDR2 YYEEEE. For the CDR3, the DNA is TGTGCCAGCAGCTTACGGGGCAATCAGCCCCAGCATTTT. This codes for CASSLRGNQPQHF.

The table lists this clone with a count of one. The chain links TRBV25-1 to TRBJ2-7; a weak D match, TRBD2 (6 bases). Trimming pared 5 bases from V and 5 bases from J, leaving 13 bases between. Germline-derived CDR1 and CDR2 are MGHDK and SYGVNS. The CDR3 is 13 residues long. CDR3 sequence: CASSTGVGDEQYF. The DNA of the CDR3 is TGTGCCAGCAGTACGGGAGTTGGGGACGAGCAGTACTTC.

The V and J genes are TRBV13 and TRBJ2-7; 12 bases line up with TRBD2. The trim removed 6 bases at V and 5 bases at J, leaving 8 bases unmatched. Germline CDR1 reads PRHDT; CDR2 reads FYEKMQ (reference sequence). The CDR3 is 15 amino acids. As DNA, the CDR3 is TGTGCCAGCAGTTCCCCGGGACTAGCGGGCCACGAGCAGTACTTC. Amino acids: CASSSPGLAGHEQYF.

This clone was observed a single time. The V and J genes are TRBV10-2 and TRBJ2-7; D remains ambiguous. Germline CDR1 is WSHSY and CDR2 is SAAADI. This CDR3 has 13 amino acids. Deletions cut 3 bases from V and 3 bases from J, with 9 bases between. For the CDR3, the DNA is TGCGCCAGCAGTGAAACGGATTTCTACGAGCAGTACTTC. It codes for CASSETDFYEQYF.

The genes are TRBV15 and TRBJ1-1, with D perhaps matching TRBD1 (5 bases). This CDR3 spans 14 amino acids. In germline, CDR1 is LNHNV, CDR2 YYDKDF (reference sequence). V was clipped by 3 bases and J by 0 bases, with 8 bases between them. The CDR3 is CATSSGTVNTEAFF. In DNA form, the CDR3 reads TGTGCCACCAGCAGCGGGACGGTGAACACTGAAGCTTTCTTT.

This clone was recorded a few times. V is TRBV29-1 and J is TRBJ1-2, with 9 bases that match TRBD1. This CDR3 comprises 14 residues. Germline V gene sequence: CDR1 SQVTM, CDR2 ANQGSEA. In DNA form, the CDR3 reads TGCAGTACAGGTCGGGACAGGGAGGGACTTGGCTACACCTTC. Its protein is CSTGRDREGLGYTF.

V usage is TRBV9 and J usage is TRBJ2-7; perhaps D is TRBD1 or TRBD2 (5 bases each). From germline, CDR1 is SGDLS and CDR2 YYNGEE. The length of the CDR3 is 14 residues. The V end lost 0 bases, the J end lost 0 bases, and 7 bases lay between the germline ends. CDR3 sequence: CASSVGDVSYEQYF. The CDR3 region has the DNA TGTGCCAGCAGCGTAGGGGACGTCTCCTACGAGCAGTACTTC.

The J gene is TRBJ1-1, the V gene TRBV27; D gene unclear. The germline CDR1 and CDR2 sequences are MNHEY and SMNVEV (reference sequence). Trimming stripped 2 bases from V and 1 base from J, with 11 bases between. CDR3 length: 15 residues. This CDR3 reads CASSLKPRQNTEAFF. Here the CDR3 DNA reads TGTGCCAGCAGTTTAAAGCCCAGACAGAACACTGAAGCTTTCTTT.

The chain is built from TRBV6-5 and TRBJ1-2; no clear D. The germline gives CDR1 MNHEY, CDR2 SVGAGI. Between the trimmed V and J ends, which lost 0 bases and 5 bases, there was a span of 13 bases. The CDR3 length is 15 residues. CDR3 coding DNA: TGTGCCAGCAGTTACTCGGAGGGATCTTCGTATGGCTACACCTTC. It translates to CASSYSEGSSYGYTF.

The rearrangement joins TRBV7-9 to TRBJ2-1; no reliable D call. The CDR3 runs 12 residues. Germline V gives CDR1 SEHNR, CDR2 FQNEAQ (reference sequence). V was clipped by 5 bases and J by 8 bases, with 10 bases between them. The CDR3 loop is CASSRRADEQFF. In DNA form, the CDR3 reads TGTGCCAGCAGCCGGAGAGCAGATGAGCAGTTCTTC.

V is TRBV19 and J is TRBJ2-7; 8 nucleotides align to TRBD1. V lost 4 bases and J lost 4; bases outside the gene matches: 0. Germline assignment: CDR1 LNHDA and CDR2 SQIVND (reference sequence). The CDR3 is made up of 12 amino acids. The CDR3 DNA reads TGTGCCAGTAGTAGGGACAGGTACGAGCAGTACTTC. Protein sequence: CASSRDRYEQYF.

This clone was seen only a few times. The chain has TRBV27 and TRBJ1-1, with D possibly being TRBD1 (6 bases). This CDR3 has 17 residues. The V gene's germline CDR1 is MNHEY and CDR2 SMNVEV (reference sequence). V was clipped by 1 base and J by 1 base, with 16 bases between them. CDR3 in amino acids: CASSLLGPDSWNTEAFF. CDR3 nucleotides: TGTGCCAGCAGTTTATTAGGGCCGGACAGCTGGAACACTGAAGCTTTCTTT.

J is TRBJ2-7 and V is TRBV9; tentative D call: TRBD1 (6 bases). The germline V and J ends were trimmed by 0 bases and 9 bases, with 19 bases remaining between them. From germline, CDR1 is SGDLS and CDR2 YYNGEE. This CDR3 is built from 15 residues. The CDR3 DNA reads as TGTGCCAGCAGCGTAGACGGTCGTACAGGGACCCGGCAGTACTTC. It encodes CASSVDGRTGTRQYF.